Below are 30 T cell receptor beta chains sequenced from a single sample in a study of OX40 agonist ivuxolimab in advanced cancers. Clones were sequenced by immunoSEQ multiplex PCR, and TCRdb holds only the in-frame ones, with some missing. There are roughly 10,000 clones in the sample; approximately 91% occur only once, and about 10% lies in the top ten. Source: CD4+ or CD8+ T cells sorted from blood, taken in a trial of the OX40 agonist ivuxolimab. All receptors derive from an adult with an advanced solid tumor such as melanoma, head and neck, liver or kidney cancer.

The genes are TRBV5-1 and TRBJ2-1; possibly TRBD1 for D (5 bases). This CDR3 is 14 amino acids long. Trimming pared 1 base from V and 7 bases from J, leaving 12 bases between. The germline V gene encodes CDR1 SGHRS and CDR2 YFSETQ. The CDR3 nucleotides are TGCGCCAGCAGCTTGAGCAGGGTATCAAATGAGCAGTTCTTC. Amino acids: CASSLSRVSNEQFF.

This sequence joins TRBV5-4 and TRBJ2-5; D unclear. The germline gives CDR1 SGHNT, CDR2 YYREEE (reference sequence). The CDR3 has 11 amino acids. V gave up 0 bases and J gave up 5 bases, with 2 bases separating them. CDR3 in DNA: TGTGCCAGCAGCTTGGAGGAGACCCAGTACTTC. Translating gives CASSLEETQYF.

The chain carries TRBV11-3 and TRBJ2-1; D possibly matches TRBD1 or TRBD2 (5 bases each). V shed 6 bases and J shed 0 bases, with 12 bases lying between them. CDR3 length: 15 amino acids. Germline CDR1 is SGHNT and CDR2 is YENEEA. The CDR3 reads CASSYEGNSYNEQFF. The DNA for the CDR3 is TGTGCCAGCAGTTACGAGGGGAACTCCTACAATGAGCAGTTCTTC.

This chain uses TRBV7-2 with TRBJ2-1; 7 bases line up with TRBD2. The CDR3 loop spans 15 amino acids. With 3 bases clipped from V and 11 bases from J, the junction kept 13 bases outside the gene matches. Germline V gene data show CDR1 as SGHTA and CDR2 as FQGNSA. CDR3 amino acids: CASSLGGLSKRKQFF. CDR3 DNA: TGTGCCAGCAGCTTGGGGGGACTATCGAAGAGGAAGCAGTTCTTC.

Comment on this clone: Other nucleotide sequences in the sample specify the same CDR3. This chain connects TRBV28 to TRBJ2-7, with D possibly being TRBD1 or TRBD2 (5 bases each). The CDR3 runs 15 residues. In germline, CDR1 is MDHEN, CDR2 SYDVKM. The V end was cut by 10 bases, the J end by 0 bases, with 19 bases between. DNA of the CDR3: TGTGCCACCAACTACCGGGACCGAGGCTCCTACGAGCAGTACTTC. Protein product: CATNYRDRGSYEQYF.

As concerns this clone: One junction end disagrees with the germline gene, perhaps due to a read error. For the CDR3, the DNA is TGTGCCAGCAGCTTGGAATCTAACTATGGCTACACCTTC. Translated, it gives CASSLESNYGYTF. The chain carries TRBV5-3 and TRBJ1-2; D uncertain. TRBV5-3 is annotated as an ORF whose role is uncertain. The CDR3 covers 13 residues.

This clone occurred once. The CDR3 DNA is TGTGCCAGCAGCGTAGCTGGGACAGGAAACTACGAGCAGTACTTC. Protein product: CASSVAGTGNYEQYF. This chain joins TRBV9 and TRBJ2-7; 8 bases line up with TRBD1. This CDR3 is 15 amino acids long. Germline assignment: CDR1 SGDLS and CDR2 YYNGEE. V gave up 0 bases and J gave up 3 bases; unmatched junction bases: 5.

The chain combines TRBV27 with TRBJ1-2; TRBD1 is a possible D gene (6 bases). The germline gives CDR1 MNHEY, CDR2 SMNVEV (reference sequence). CDR3 length equals 12 residues. V was shortened by 3 bases and J by 8 bases, with 10 bases between the two germline ends. The chain's CDR3 is CASSFRGQGYTF. The CDR3, as DNA: TGTGCCAGCAGTTTCAGGGGTCAGGGCTACACCTTC.

CDR3 sequence: CASSPARSLGEQYF. The DNA of the CDR3 is TGCGCCAGCAGCCCGGCGCGGTCCCTGGGGGAGCAGTACTTC. This chain connects TRBV5-1 to TRBJ2-7; D uncertain. Germline V gives CDR1 SGHRS, CDR2 YFSETQ. The CDR3 totals 14 residues. V lost 4 bases and J lost 7, with 18 bases in between.

This chain joins TRBV19 and TRBJ2-5; 7 bases are a match to TRBD1. There are 16 residues in the CDR3. V lost 5 bases, J lost 1 base, and 10 bases stayed unmatched. The germline V gene encodes CDR1 LNHDA and CDR2 SQIVND (reference sequence). The CDR3 region is CASSGQGVTSQETQYF. The CDR3 DNA is TGTGCCAGTAGTGGCCAGGGGGTAACGAGCCAAGAGACCCAGTACTTC.

V is TRBV5-1 and J is TRBJ1-1, with D perhaps TRBD1 (6 bases). CDR3 length: 14 amino acids. The germline V and J ends were trimmed by 3 bases and 4 bases, with 13 bases remaining between them. Germline V gene sequence: CDR1 SGHRS, CDR2 YFSETQ. In DNA, the CDR3 is TGCGCCAGCAGCTCGACGACAGGCTCCACTGAAGCTTTCTTT. It yields the protein CASSSTTGSTEAFF.

The CDR3, as DNA: TGTGCCAGTCGCACCACTTCTGGGGCCAACGTCCTGACTTTC. Amino acids: CASRTTSGANVLTF. The V gene is TRBV19, the J gene TRBJ2-6; D gene ambiguous. This CDR3 is 14 amino acids long. Looked up from germline, CDR1 is LNHDA and CDR2 is SQIVND (reference sequence). The V gene lost 8 bases and the J gene lost 1 base, with 9 bases spanning the gap.

The genes are TRBV7-9 and TRBJ1-2, with 9 bases aligning to TRBD1. The V segment lost 7 bases and the J segment 6 bases; nucleotides outside the gene matches: 9. Germline CDR1 is SEHNR and CDR2 is FQNEAQ (reference sequence). The CDR3 spans 14 residues. CDR3 sequence reads: CASTQQRTGDGYTF. The CDR3 nucleotides read TGTGCCAGCACCCAACAACGGACAGGGGATGGCTACACCTTC. The variable domain in full, completed from reference TRBV7-9 and TRBJ1-2, reads DTGVSQNPRHKITKRGQNVTFRCDPISEHNRLYWYRQTLGQGPEFLTYFQNEAQLEKSRLLSDRFSAERPKGSFSTLEIQRTEQGDSAMYLCASTQQRTGDGYTFGSGTRLTVV.

A note on this clone: The junction does not match germline at one end; this may be a read error. The V call is TRBV27, the J call TRBJ2-1, with 11 bases matching TRBD2. The CDR3 is made up of 19 amino acids. The germline V gene encodes CDR1 MNHEY and CDR2 SMNVEV (reference sequence). The CDR3 reads CASRLYAPLAGAVNNEQFF. The CDR3, as DNA: TGTGCCAGCAGATTATATGCCCCACTAGCGGGGGCCGTAAACAATGAGCAGTTCTTC.

This clone came up once. The V call is TRBV11-2, the J call TRBJ2-5, with D hard to call. Germline V lookup: CDR1 SGHAT, CDR2 FQNNGV. This CDR3 comprises 13 residues. Trimming removed 7 bases from V and 2 bases from J, with 11 bases in between. This chain's CDR3 is CASKLTQQETQYF. As DNA, the CDR3 is TGTGCCAGCAAGTTAACTCAGCAAGAGACCCAGTACTTC.

The rearrangement joins TRBV2 to TRBJ2-2; D unclear. Germline loops: CDR1 SNHLY, CDR2 FYNNEI. The germline V and J ends were trimmed by 9 bases and 0 bases, with 8 bases remaining between them. CDR3 size: 13 residues. The DNA of the CDR3 is TGTGCCAGAAGACAAACGAACACCGGGGAGCTGTTTTTT. Residues: CARRQTNTGELFF.

This chain links TRBV7-9 with TRBJ1-4; D is ambiguous. V was cut by 6 bases and J by 5 bases, with 10 bases left in between. CDR1 is SEHNR and CDR2 is FQNEAQ in the germline V gene (reference sequence). The CDR3 runs to 13 residues. For the CDR3, the DNA is TGTGCCAGCAGGGAATCCCAGAATGAAAAACTGTTTTTT. Amino acids: CASRESQNEKLFF.

V and J are TRBV10-2 and TRBJ2-7; possible D gene TRBD1, 5 bases. Germline CDR1 reads WSHSY; CDR2 reads SAAADI. The length of the CDR3 is 16 residues. V was shortened by 2 bases and J by 2 bases, with 16 bases between the two germline ends. The chain's CDR3 is CASSEPVGSGPYEQYF. Written as DNA, the CDR3 is TGCGCCAGCAGTGAGCCTGTAGGTTCAGGGCCCTACGAGCAGTACTTC.

The chain has TRBV6-6 and TRBJ2-7, with 9 positions matching TRBD1. Per germline, CDR1 MNHNY and CDR2 SVGAGI (reference sequence). V trimming: 4 bases; J trimming: 4 bases; junction bases outside the gene matches: 2. The CDR3 consists of 13 residues. The CDR3: CASSLQGAYEQYF. The CDR3 DNA is TGTGCCAGCAGTTTACAGGGGGCGTACGAGCAGTACTTC.

The gene calls are TRBV15 and TRBJ1-1, with 8 bases fitting TRBD1. Germline V gene lookup returns CDR1 LNHNV and CDR2 YYDKDF (reference sequence). The CDR3 loop spans 16 amino acids. Trimming took 0 bases from V and 1 from J; bases not matched to a gene: 4. CDR3 region: CATSRDRGTGNTEAFF. The CDR3 DNA reads as TGTGCCACCAGCAGAGATAGGGGGACAGGGAACACTGAAGCTTTCTTT.

This chain links TRBV20-1 with TRBJ2-1; TRBD2 is a possible D gene (6 bases). Trimming shortened V by 6 bases and J by 9 bases, and 12 bases separated the two germline ends. This CDR3 is built from 11 residues. Looked up from germline, CDR1 is DFQATT and CDR2 is SNEGSKA (reference sequence). CDR3 region: CSAHEGGEQFF. DNA of the CDR3: TGCAGTGCCCATGAGGGAGGTGAGCAGTTCTTC.

This chain joins TRBV7-9 and TRBJ2-5, with D maybe TRBD2 (6 bases). The V gene lost 6 bases and the J gene lost 5 bases, with 19 bases spanning the gap. CDR3 length: 15 residues. Germline CDR1 SEHNR, CDR2 FQNEAQ (reference sequence). In nucleotides, the CDR3 is TGTGCCAGCAGACCCGACCTGGAGGGCCGGGAGACCCAGTACTTC. Protein product: CASRPDLEGRETQYF.

This CDR3 reads CASRTGVKETQYF. CDR3 nucleotide sequence: TGTGCCAGTCGGACAGGAGTGAAAGAGACCCAGTACTTC. The rearrangement links TRBV6-1 to TRBJ2-5; TRBD1 aligns across 7 bases. The CDR3 length is 13 residues. In germline, CDR1 is MNHNS, CDR2 SASEGT. V shed 9 bases and J 3 bases; nucleotides not matched to a gene: 7.

The chain couples TRBV19 to TRBJ2-3; perhaps TRBD2 as D (5 bases). In germline, CDR1 is LNHDA, CDR2 SQIVND (reference sequence). The V end lost 7 bases, the J end lost 0 bases, and 11 bases lay between the germline ends. This CDR3 is built from 14 residues. The CDR3 DNA sequence: TGTGCCAGTAAGGGCGGGTTTAGCACAGATACGCAGTATTTT. Amino acids: CASKGGFSTDTQYF.

This clone has only one observation. This rearrangement joins TRBV19 to TRBJ2-5; 8 bases are a match to TRBD2. CDR1 is LNHDA and CDR2 is SQIVND in the germline V gene (reference sequence). J gave up 5 bases and V 7 bases, and 12 bases lay outside the gene matches. The CDR3 runs 15 residues. CDR3 residues: CASTSSPGGGETQYF. CDR3 DNA sequence: TGTGCCAGTACTTCAAGCCCGGGGGGGGGCGAGACCCAGTACTTC. The full variable domain, completed using reference TRBV19 and TRBJ2-5, is DGGITQSPKYLFRKEGQNVTLSCEQNLNHDAMYWYRQDPGQGLRLIYYSQIVNDFQKGDIAEGYSVSREKKESFPLTVTSAQKNPTAFYLCASTSSPGGGETQYFGPGTRLLVL.

The chain combines TRBV14 with TRBJ1-6; 9 bases are a match to TRBD1. The CDR3 totals 16 residues. V shed 0 bases and J 6 bases; nucleotides not matched to a gene: 3. Germline V lookup: CDR1 SGHDN, CDR2 FVKESK. The CDR3 is CASSQEPTGGNSPLHF. The CDR3 DNA reads TGTGCCAGCAGCCAAGAACCGACAGGGGGTAATTCACCCCTCCACTTT.

The chain is built from TRBV6-5 and TRBJ2-5; D remains ambiguous. CDR3 length: 15 residues. The ends were cut back, 0 bases at V and 5 bases at J, with 13 bases in the middle. Germline CDR1 MNHEY, CDR2 SVGAGI. The CDR3 sequence is CASSYSSWDRETQYF. CDR3 DNA sequence: TGTGCCAGCAGTTACTCGAGCTGGGATCGGGAGACCCAGTACTTC.

For the CDR3, the DNA is TGTGCCACCAGCAGACCAGGGGGGATGAACACTGAAGCTTTCTTT. This translates into CATSRPGGMNTEAFF. This sequence joins TRBV15 and TRBJ1-1, with 7 bases aligning to TRBD1. The CDR3 loop spans 15 amino acids. V was pared by 2 bases and J by 0 bases, with 3 bases of the junction left unmatched. CDR1 and CDR2 from the germline V gene are LNHNV and YYDKDF (reference sequence).

The rearrangement links TRBV19 to TRBJ2-1; TRBD1 or TRBD2 may be the D gene (6 bases each). CDR1 and CDR2 (germline): LNHDA, SQIVND (reference sequence). This CDR3 is 13 amino acids long. Trimming took off 3 bases at V and 6 bases at J, with 9 bases between the two ends. In DNA, the CDR3 is TGTGCCAGTAGTATTGGGGGGCTCAATGAGCAGTTCTTC. As protein: CASSIGGLNEQFF.

The chain couples TRBV5-1 to TRBJ1-2; possibly TRBD1 for D (5 bases). Per the germline V gene, CDR1 is SGHRS and CDR2 is YFSETQ. CDR3 length: 12 amino acids. V gave up 4 bases and J gave up 8 bases, with 12 bases separating them. CDR3 sequence: CASSQRDRGYTF. The CDR3 DNA reads TGCGCCAGCAGCCAACGGGACCGCGGCTACACCTTC. Full variable domain (outside the CDR3, taken from reference TRBV5-1 and TRBJ1-2): KAGVTQTPRYLIKTRGQQVTLSCSPISGHRSVSWYQQTPGQGLQFLFEYFSETQRNKGNFPGRFSGRQFSNSRSEMNVSTLELGDSALYLCASSQRDRGYTFGSGTRLTVV.